A single TCR beta chain is shown here with its context. These data are taken from a study of blood T cell repertoires in COVID-19. Across the whole study: Collection of acute and convalescent COVID-19 samples took place in the United States, Italy and Spain. Sources were T cells, B-cell-depleted T cells, or PBMCs; the material itself was cDNA or gDNA.

Some clones are missing from TCRdb's copy, which holds only in-frame ones; the method was immunoSEQ multiplex PCR. This sample has roughly 100,000 clones; 81% occur once, and the top ten carry approximately 40%. The germline gives CDR1 SNHLY, CDR2 FYNNEI. This CDR3 spans 17 amino acids. Trimming cost V 6 bases and J 1 base; bases outside gene matches: 13. The sequencing sample was made of peripheral blood. This TCR derives from a man older than 75 with acute or convalescent COVID-19. V and J are TRBV2 and TRBJ1-1; 8 nucleotides agree with TRBD1. CDR3 DNA: TGTGCCAGCAGCGCAAATTTAGGACAGGGATCGAACACTGAAGCTTTCTTT. Residues: CASSANLGQGSNTEAFF.